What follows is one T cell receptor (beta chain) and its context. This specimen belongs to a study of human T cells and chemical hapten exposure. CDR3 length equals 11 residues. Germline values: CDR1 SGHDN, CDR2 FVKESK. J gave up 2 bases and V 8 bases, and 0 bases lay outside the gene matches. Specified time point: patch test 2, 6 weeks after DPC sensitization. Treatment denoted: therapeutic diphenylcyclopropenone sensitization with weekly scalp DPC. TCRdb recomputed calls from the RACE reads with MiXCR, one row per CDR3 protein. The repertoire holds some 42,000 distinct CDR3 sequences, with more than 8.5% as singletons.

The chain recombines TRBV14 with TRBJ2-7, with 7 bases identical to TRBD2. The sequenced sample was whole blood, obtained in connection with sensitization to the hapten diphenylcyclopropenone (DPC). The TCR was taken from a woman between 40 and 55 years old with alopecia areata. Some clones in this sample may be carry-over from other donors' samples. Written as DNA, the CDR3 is TGTGCCAGCGGGAGGGCCTACGAGCAGTACTTC. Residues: CASGRAYEQYF.